Included here is one T cell receptor beta chain sequence, with context. The clone's antigen remains unknown. Per-base quality was not reported, and no clone a single base away is much larger than it. The entry originates in a study of cytomegalovirus exposure and HLA in healthy donors (dated 2017 in TCRdb). Background on the whole study: In an earlier analysis of roughly 500 of the donors, approximately 260 Gb of sequence data and approximately 100 million unique TCR beta sequences from 150 million to 200 million T cells were reported. The T cell repertoires of several hundred subjects were profiled by immunosequencing and related to cytomegalovirus serostatus. Every discovery cohort repertoire had been produced on one sequencing platform. An earlier analysis of several hundred of the donors applied high-throughput TCR beta sequencing to assess whether each TCR beta V gene segment acted as functional or pseudogenic. High-throughput TCR immunosequencing, statistical association of individual TCRs with disease status, and machine learning were combined to predict cytomegalovirus infection status. Besides the first cohort of about 730 subjects, a separate validation cohort made up of roughly 120 different subjects was used. Across approximately 420 genotyped donors of the cohort, an average of roughly 250,000 unique TCR beta nucleotide sequences per donor were sequenced, and about a sixth of those sequences were non-productive. Typing coverage differed by locus: A, B, C, DRB1 and DQB1 were typed in about 629-630 donors, DQA1 in about 560, DPA1 in 606, and DPB1 in just under 480. Donor age, sex, ethnicity and CMV serostatus were collected together with the repertoire data. A later genetic analysis used genome-wide SNP genotypes for about three fifths of the 666 donors, treating that subset as a discovery cohort. The later analysis used no new phenotypic data to find candidate immune exposures, relying instead on TCR beta sequences and their occurrence across donors. The study aimed to test whether cataloging public T cell receptors could reveal signatures of past pathogen exposure. A later analysis re-examined previously published TCR beta repertoires from more than 550 donors and added high-resolution HLA genotyping to investigate patterns of TCR occurrence. Class I and class II HLA loci were covered by the typing at four-digit resolution. Approximately 300 gigabases of sequencing data and around 90 million unique TCR sequences made up an early release that covered 640 HLA-typed donors. Four or five DR-DQ haplotypes were handled as single units for association and clustering because linkage in the cohort was strong. Of the roughly 430 genotyped donors, roughly 80% fell in the genetic ancestry cluster associated with self-reported Caucasian donors. Points the paper makes about the study in general: In a later analysis, TCR association rates were found to vary across HLA loci, with the most associated TCRs seen for DRB1 alleles and the fewest for HLA-C alleles. The authors suggested that the approach could potentially be generalized to other disease states and immunological phenotypes. Because the 87-base-pair reads could not distinguish some IMGT-functional V segments, including TRBV6-2 and TRBV6-3, those segments were excluded. Linkage disequilibrium might explain the correlated functional status among segregating V segments, but an unknown experimental factor could not be excluded. In an earlier analysis of some 500 of the donors, most TCR beta V segments were observed in productive rearrangements about 90% or about 30% of the time, broadly matching IMGT annotations. Most CMV-associated TCR beta chains appeared to be HLA-restricted in a later analysis, and the HLA associations seemed to be driven largely by CMV exposure. Several of the top co-occurrence clusters appeared to be linked to parvovirus B19, influenza, CMV and Epstein-Barr virus, according to a later analysis. A further reported finding was that TCR beta sequences accurately predicted the HLA-A and HLA-B alleles for most subjects in the first cohort. The study listed 164 TCR beta chains as associated with cytomegalovirus. Immune exposure information for the cohort was limited to CMV serostatus. Because HLA typing was unavailable for some donors at each locus, only the typed subset was used in association tests. Compared with equally common non-associated chains, HLA-associated TCR beta chains in a later analysis were more clonally expanded and had lower generation probabilities. In this cohort, only TCR beta chains were sequenced, and detectable features were limited by the absence of alpha or paired-chain data. Because counts were too low, approximately 18 rarely observed V segments, including chromosome 9 orphons, were excluded from the earlier analysis of several hundred of the donors. Specific HLA alleles were associated with 15,000 to 20,000 TCR beta sequences at a false discovery rate of 0.05 in a later analysis. When HLA alleles, especially DR and DQ, strongly co-occurred, TCR associations were difficult to assign to individual alleles. While some public TCRs were present in many individuals, most TCR sequences turned up only very rarely across donors. The classifier was reported to diagnose cytomegalovirus status with high specificity and sensitivity in both the original and validation cohorts. A later genetic analysis reported fewer N-insertions in productive TCRs among donors in an Asian-associated ancestry cluster than the approximately 700-donor mean. In vitro tests confirmed that three of the cytomegalovirus-associated TCR beta chains recognize cytomegalovirus antigens. Roughly uniform sequencing depth across donors was assumed in presence/absence analyses, although this assumption may not hold. In a later genetic analysis, a missense DCLRE1C variant was associated with V-gene and J-gene trimming of TCR beta chains, and the association was replicated in an independent cohort. A cluster of highly shared sequence variants was judged likely to represent a technical artifact of the sequencing pipeline.

Library preparation used the immunoSEQ multiplex PCR assay. A mixture of 60 forward primers for TCR Vbeta segments and 13 reverse primers for TCR Jbeta segments was used in the multiplex PCR. The CDR3 region of rearranged TCR beta genes was amplified from genomic DNA by a multiplex PCR assay. The Illumina HiSeq System was used to sequence the amplified TCR beta libraries as 87-base-pair reads. The published analysis was carried out like this. A later analysis tallied tens of millions of unique TCR beta chains across the 666 repertoires, and some 12 million of those chains were shared by two or more donors. A nearest-neighbor algorithm error-corrected the raw reads and collapsed the reads into unique sequences, merging closely related sequences to remove PCR and sequencing errors. V, D and J gene segments were assigned by aligning CDR3 sequences to IMGT reference sequences. For a sequence to be retained, at least a six-nucleotide match to both a V gene segment and a J gene segment was required. Rearrangements were called productive when the CDR3 lacked stop codons and stayed in frame with V and J; all others were non-productive. Following IMGT convention, CDR3 was defined as the stretch from the second conserved V-encoded cysteine to the conserved J-encoded phenylalanine. In an earlier analysis of approximately 500 of the donors, sequences lacking an unambiguous match to a single V gene segment were excluded. An earlier analysis of 500 to 600 of the donors classified V segments as functional when productive rearrangements were above 56.7% and as segregating when the standard deviation between donors was above 5%. A statistical classification framework was built for diagnosing cytomegalovirus status from the catalog of TCR beta chain sequences. In a later analysis, V and J genes were assigned by comparing TCR nucleotide sequences against IMGT/GENE-DB human TR gene sequences. In a later analysis, CDR3 sequences and most-parsimonious VDJ recombination scenarios were assigned using the TCRdist pipeline. A later analysis defined each TCR beta chain by its CDR3 amino acid sequence plus V-gene family, and excluded reads lacking a unique V-gene family. As a way to deal with suspected cross-contamination and a sequencing artifact, a later analysis dropped nearly 600 nucleotide sequences that were highly shared and had low generation probability. In a later analysis, a clonal expansion index was calculated for each public chain from normalized within-repertoire ranks of inferred template counts. A later analysis computed generation probabilities with a VDJ recombination model fitted to out-of-frame rearrangements, and checked the results against IGoR. In a later analysis, hypergeometric tests were used to score TCR-TCR, TCR-HLA and TCR-CMV co-occurrence, with a repertoire-size bias correction applied to TCR pairs. In a later analysis, false discovery rates were estimated by permuting HLA or CMV assignments 20 times. In a later analysis, co-occurring TCRs were grouped using DBSCAN, with TCRdist sequence similarity added in when clustering inside HLA-allele-positive subsets. For co-occurrence clustering, repertoires with fewer than 30,000 or more than 120,000 public chains were excluded, along with roughly 5 repertoires with anomalous nucleotide sharing. TCRdb took over this immuneACCESS table, retaining in-frame rearrangements with V and J assigned. Such tables are incomplete; in checked studies, under half of the missing clones stem from an unresolved V gene, and the remainder is unexplained. V and J calls and clone size come straight from that table; D and trimming were deduced from the DNA. For this sample there are 110,000 or so clones; 80% to 90% appear just once. The ten largest account for about 1.8% of the sample.

The germline V gene (reference sequence) yields SEHNR for CDR1 and FQNEAQ for CDR2. The germline V and J ends show losses of 2 bases and 5 bases respectively, and no gene match explains 5 bases of the junction. The CDR3 spans 15 residues, from the cysteine through the phenylalanine. Only the CDR3 portion is preserved as DNA: 45 bases, with reading frame beginning at the first base. The cohort was made up of approximately 670 healthy bone marrow donors. At the time of sampling, all cohort members were nominally healthy, though unrecorded immune exposures were likely present. The donor was CMV seronegative and belonged to the group of around 350 seronegative cohort members. Every donor gave a peripheral blood sample, and the peripheral blood mononuclear cells from that sample were used for TCR beta sequencing. The Qiagen DNeasy Blood Extraction Kit was used to extract genomic DNA from the blood cell samples.

The sample consisted of PBMCs. The origin of this receptor is a man between 40 and 49 years old in good health and CMV-seronegative. The V and J segments used are TRBV7-9 and TRBJ2-1; 8 central bases correspond to TRBD1. DNA sequence: TGTGCCAGCAGCTTATTTGGACAGGGTAACAATGAGCAGTTCTTC. This translates into CASSLFGQGNNEQFF.